This T cell receptor beta chain comes out of a study of CD8+ T cells in alopecia areata. Background on the study: Twice a day, 5 to 10 mg of oral tofacitinib was administered to treated patients.

The treatment: oral pan-JAK inhibitor, 5-10 mg twice daily. RNA was isolated and reverse transcribed to cDNA, the sequencing template. Some clones are missing from TCRdb's copy, which holds only in-frame ones; the method was immunoSEQ multiplex PCR. The sample carries 95,000 to 100,000 clones, approximately 66% recorded once. Germline assignment: CDR1 SGHTA and CDR2 FQGNSA. This CDR3 spans 15 amino acids. V shed 6 bases and J 2 bases; nucleotides not matched to a gene: 6. The source of this sequence is a human donor with alopecia areata. The specimen was CD8+ T cells sorted from blood, collected at week 4, from a patient treated with tofacitinib. This chain joins TRBV7-2 and TRBJ2-3; 9 bases agree with TRBD2. Here the CDR3 reads CASRQTSGITDTQYF. The CDR3 DNA reads as TGTGCCAGCAGACAGACTAGCGGAATCACAGATACGCAGTATTTT.